The 27 T cell receptor beta chains given below trace back to one sample, sequenced in a study of blood T cell repertoires in COVID-19. Produced via immunoSEQ multiplex PCR; TCRdb's table is partial and in-frame only. Of a few hundred thousand clones in the sample, 80% to 90% were seen once. The specimen sequenced was PBMCs or T cells enriched from blood (not recorded which). All receptors derive from a man aged 30 to 39 with acute COVID-19.

The CDR3 DNA sequence: TGTGCCAGCAGCTTGGTCTTGGGTAGCGGGGGCCCCACGGCCTACGAGCAGTACGTC. This gives the protein CASSLVLGSGGPTAYEQYV. The gene calls are TRBV5-4 and TRBJ2-7; 9 nucleotides agree with TRBD2. Germline values: CDR1 SGHNT, CDR2 YYREEE (reference sequence). The length of the CDR3 is 19 residues. V shed 0 bases and J 2 bases; nucleotides not matched to a gene: 15.

This sequence joins TRBV7-9 and TRBJ2-5; D possibly corresponds to TRBD2 (5 bases). The CDR3 contains 15 residues. Germline V gene sequence: CDR1 SEHNR, CDR2 FQNEAQ (reference sequence). V lost 5 bases, J lost 2 bases, and 15 bases lay in between. The DNA for the CDR3 is TGTGCCAGCAGCCGCTCCCCGGGAAAACAAGAGACCCAGTACTTC. Translating gives CASSRSPGKQETQYF.

V gene TRBV2 combines with J gene TRBJ2-2; no reliable D call. Germline CDR1 is SNHLY and CDR2 is FYNNEI. The CDR3 spans 16 residues. With 0 bases removed from V and 1 base from J, the gap between germline ends came to 9 bases. The CDR3 here is CASSEAWAVNTGELFF. In DNA, the CDR3 is TGTGCCAGCAGTGAAGCCTGGGCCGTGAACACCGGGGAGCTGTTTTTT.

In its sample, this clone was seen once. The V call is TRBV7-3, the J call TRBJ2-3; D gene ambiguous. Between the trimmed V and J ends, which lost 1 base and 1 base, there was a span of 12 bases. Per germline, CDR1 SGHTA and CDR2 FQGTGA. This CDR3 spans 16 amino acids. The CDR3 protein is CASSLKPRGGTDTQYF. The CDR3 DNA sequence: TGTGCCAGCAGCTTAAAACCCCGCGGTGGCACAGATACGCAGTATTTT.

A single count supports this clone. The chain links TRBV6-5 to TRBJ1-5; D call uncertain. Germline CDR1 reads MNHEY; CDR2 reads SVGAGI. CDR3 length equals 15 residues. V lost 5 bases and J lost 1, with 12 bases in between. CDR3 protein: CASSPTFGSNQPQHF. The DNA for the CDR3 is TGTGCCAGCAGTCCGACTTTTGGCAGCAATCAGCCCCAGCATTTT.

This clone showed up just once. V and J are TRBV9 and TRBJ2-1; the D gene is possibly TRBD1 (6 bases). V was cut by 2 bases and J by 5 bases, with 11 bases left in between. The CDR3 consists of 14 residues. The germline V gene has CDR1 SGDLS and CDR2 YYNGEE. The CDR3 protein is CASSVWDKHNEQFF. The CDR3 DNA sequence: TGTGCCAGCAGCGTGTGGGACAAGCACAATGAGCAGTTCTTC.

This chain joins TRBV19 and TRBJ1-3, with a tentative D call TRBD1 (6 bases). Trimming took off 8 bases at V and 1 base at J, with 15 bases between the two ends. This CDR3 spans 15 amino acids. In germline, CDR1 is LNHDA, CDR2 SQIVND (reference sequence). The CDR3: CASGGRAESGNTIYF. In DNA form, the CDR3 reads TGTGCCAGTGGGGGCAGGGCGGAATCTGGAAACACCATATATTTT.

This clone was seen only once. This sequence joins TRBV5-1 and TRBJ1-3; possible D gene TRBD1, 6 bases. CDR1 is SGHRS and CDR2 is YFSETQ in the germline V gene. CDR3 size: 13 residues. V lost 4 bases and J 2 bases, leaving 7 bases between the germline ends. CDR3 amino acids: CASSGTTGNTIYF. The CDR3 bases are TGCGCCAGCAGCGGGACAACTGGAAACACCATATATTTT. Full variable domain (rest looked up from reference TRBV5-1 and TRBJ1-3): KAGVTQTPRYLIKTRGQQVTLSCSPISGHRSVSWYQQTPGQGLQFLFEYFSETQRNKGNFPGRFSGRQFSNSRSEMNVSTLELGDSALYLCASSGTTGNTIYFGEGSWLTVV.

The V gene is TRBV11-3, the J gene TRBJ2-3, with D maybe TRBD2 (5 bases). The CDR3 length is 14 residues. V was clipped by 6 bases and J by 0 bases, with 10 bases between them. The germline V gene has CDR1 SGHNT and CDR2 YENEEA. Written as DNA, the CDR3 is TGTGCCAGCAGTGTGACTACTAGCACAGATACGCAGTATTTT. Translating gives CASSVTTSTDTQYF.

This clone was detected only once. The chain uses TRBV5-1 and TRBJ1-1; 7 bases fit TRBD1. J lost 10 bases, V lost 0 bases, and 3 bases had no gene match. Germline V gives CDR1 SGHRS, CDR2 YFSETQ. CDR3 length: 12 residues. CDR3 residues: CASSLGTGGAFF. CDR3 nucleotide sequence: TGCGCCAGCAGCTTGGGGACAGGAGGAGCTTTCTTT.

The gene calls are TRBV11-2 and TRBJ1-2; no firm D call. The CDR3 has 14 amino acids. The V and J ends lost 5 bases and 7 bases respectively, with 17 bases between them. Germline V gives CDR1 SGHAT, CDR2 FQNNGV. The CDR3 region has the DNA TGTGCCAGCAGCCTGGTTGGGCTGGCACTTGGCTACACCTTC. It specifies CASSLVGLALGYTF.

The CDR3 is CASSVGPGTSGGNEQFF. CDR3 coding DNA: TGCGCCAGCAGCGTAGGCCCCGGGACTAGCGGGGGTAATGAGCAGTTCTTC. The gene calls are TRBV5-1 and TRBJ2-1, with 14 bases lining up with TRBD2. The CDR3 sequence is 17 residues long. Germline loops: CDR1 SGHRS, CDR2 YFSETQ. J gave up 7 bases and V 4 bases, and 10 bases lay outside the gene matches.

A few counts support this clone. This chain links TRBV27 with TRBJ1-6; TRBD1 matches at 10 bases. Germline V lookup: CDR1 MNHEY, CDR2 SMNVEV (reference sequence). The CDR3 runs to 15 residues. V shed 7 bases and J 9 bases; nucleotides not matched to a gene: 9. The CDR3 region is CASTLGQGYRSPLHF. The CDR3 region has the DNA TGTGCCAGCACCCTGGGACAGGGGTATCGTTCACCCCTCCACTTT.

The V call is TRBV9, the J call TRBJ2-1; no clear D. The germline V gene encodes CDR1 SGDLS and CDR2 YYNGEE. The V end was cut by 0 bases, the J end by 0 bases, with 7 bases between. The CDR3 is made up of 15 amino acids. The CDR3 protein is CASSVEPVSYNEQFF. The CDR3, as DNA: TGTGCCAGCAGCGTAGAACCAGTCTCCTACAATGAGCAGTTCTTC. Supplemented by reference TRBV9 and TRBJ2-1, the full variable domain reads DSGVTQTPKHLITATGQRVTLRCSPRSGDLSVYWYQQSLDQGLQFLIQYYNGEERAKGNILERFSAQQFPDLHSELNLSSLELGDSALYFCASSVEPVSYNEQFFGPGTRLTVL.

V and J are TRBV6-1 and TRBJ2-2; 8 bases line up with TRBD2. Trimming cost V 3 bases and J 6 bases; bases outside gene matches: 6. The CDR3 is made up of 15 amino acids. Germline V gene data show CDR1 as MNHNS and CDR2 as SASEGT. Here the CDR3 DNA reads TGTGCCAGCAGTGAGAGCGGGAGTCCCCCCGGGGAGCTGTTTTTT. Translated: CASSESGSPPGELFF.

This rearrangement joins TRBV6-4 to TRBJ2-1; TRBD2 matches 10 bases. The CDR3 length is 14 residues. V was pared by 8 bases and J by 7 bases, with 8 bases of the junction left unmatched. Germline lookup yields CDR1 MRHNA and CDR2 SNTAGT. Here the CDR3 reads CASARAGGRNEQFF. In nucleotides, the CDR3 is TGTGCCAGCGCCCGAGCGGGAGGGCGGAATGAGCAGTTCTTC.

This clone came up a few times. The chain carries TRBV30 and TRBJ1-2, with TRBD1 matching 8 bases. V gave up 0 bases and J gave up 7 bases; unmatched junction bases: 4. The CDR3 contains 13 residues. The germline gives CDR1 GTSNPN, CDR2 SVGIG (reference sequence). In nucleotides, the CDR3 is TGTGCCTGGAGTGTAACCAGGGGGCTTGGCTACACCTTC. It encodes CAWSVTRGLGYTF.

The chain joins TRBV29-1 to TRBJ1-5; weak D call: TRBD1 (6 bases). Looked up from germline, CDR1 is SQVTM and CDR2 is ANQGSEA. Trimming stripped 8 bases from V and 5 bases from J, with 13 bases between. CDR3 length equals 12 residues. CDR3 in amino acids: CSTLEGDQPQHF. The DNA of the CDR3 is TGCAGCACTTTAGAGGGGGATCAGCCCCAGCATTTT.

The gene calls are TRBV21-1 and TRBJ2-1; the DNA was not used to check the table's D call, TRBD1. TRBV21-1 counts as a pseudogene. CDR3 length: 13 residues. As DNA, the CDR3 is TGTGCCAGCAGCAAAGGTCCGTGGGCTAAGCAGTTCTTC. Its translation is CASSKGPWAKQFF.

V usage is TRBV5-1 and J usage is TRBJ2-5; 7 bases fit TRBD2. J was trimmed by 5 bases and V by 4 bases; bases with no gene match: 11. This CDR3 has 15 residues. The germline V gene encodes CDR1 SGHRS and CDR2 YFSETQ. CDR3 in amino acids: CASSVGLGGRETQYF. The DNA for the CDR3 is TGCGCCAGCAGCGTAGGACTAGGTGGTCGCGAGACCCAGTACTTC.

The rearrangement uses TRBV28 and TRBJ1-5; weak D call: TRBD1 (5 bases). Trimming cost V 6 bases and J 6 bases, with 9 bases left between them. The CDR3 totals 12 residues. Germline CDR1 MDHEN, CDR2 SYDVKM. The chain's CDR3 is CASSWGLQPQHF. The DNA of the CDR3 is TGTGCCAGCAGCTGGGGACTTCAGCCCCAGCATTTT.

The V call is TRBV11-2, the J call TRBJ2-1; 8 bases line up with TRBD2. This CDR3 contains 17 residues. J gave up 4 bases and V 0 bases, and 8 bases lay outside the gene matches. Germline CDR1 and CDR2: SGHAT and FQNNGV. Here the CDR3 DNA reads TGTGCCAGCAGCTTAGATCACGAGCGGGGGAGGTACAATGAGCAGTTCTTC. This sequence encodes CASSLDHERGRYNEQFF.

The chain combines TRBV6-2 or TRBV6-3 with TRBJ2-7; 7 bases match TRBD1. The germline CDR1 and CDR2 sequences are MNHEY and SVGEGT. Trimming at V came to 5 bases and at J to 3 bases, leaving 4 bases not matched to a gene. The CDR3 is made up of 13 amino acids. CDR3: CASSKGQNYEQYV. The CDR3 DNA sequence: TGTGCCAGCAGTAAGGGACAGAACTACGAGCAGTACGTC.

The CDR3 protein is CASSQLGSVHNEQFF. CDR3 coding DNA: TGTGCCAGCAGCCAATTGGGGAGCGTCCACAATGAGCAGTTCTTC. The chain recombines TRBV14 with TRBJ2-1; tentatively, D is TRBD2 (5 bases). The germline V gene has CDR1 SGHDN and CDR2 FVKESK. V lost 2 bases and J lost 5, with 13 bases in between. The CDR3 contains 15 residues. Full variable domain (remainder filled in from reference TRBV14 and TRBJ2-1): EAGVTQFPSHSVIEKGQTVTLRCDPISGHDNLYWYRRVMGKEIKFLLHFVKESKQDESGMPNNRFLAERTGGTYSTLKVQPAELEDSGVYFCASSQLGSVHNEQFFGPGTRLTVL.

This clone has more than one count but fewer than ten. This chain uses TRBV18 with TRBJ1-1, with 7 bases identical to TRBD1. This CDR3 contains 14 residues. Germline CDR1 reads KGHSH; CDR2 reads LQKENI. The V segment lost 2 bases and the J segment 7 bases; nucleotides outside the gene matches: 7. CDR3 protein: CASSPGQESFEAFF. CDR3 in DNA: TGTGCCAGCTCACCAGGACAGGAGTCTTTTGAAGCTTTCTTT.

The chain recombines TRBV24-1 with TRBJ1-5, with TRBD1 as a possible D gene (6 bases). In germline, CDR1 is KGHDR, CDR2 SFDVKD. The CDR3 contains 13 residues. Trimming cost V 5 bases and J 6 bases, with 10 bases left between them. The CDR3 protein is CATSAQGLQPQHF. The CDR3 nucleotides are TGTGCCACCAGTGCCCAGGGGCTTCAGCCCCAGCATTTT.

This clone has only one observation. CDR3 DNA sequence: TGTGCCAGCTCACCAGCGGACCTCAAGACAAAGAACAATGCGGGTAATTCACCCCTCCACTTT. It translates to CASSPADLKTKNNAGNSPLHF. The gene calls are TRBV18 and TRBJ1-6; D gene ambiguous. Germline CDR1 reads KGHSH; CDR2 reads LQKENI. CDR3 size: 21 residues. Between the trimmed V and J ends, which lost 2 bases and 6 bases, there was a span of 29 bases.